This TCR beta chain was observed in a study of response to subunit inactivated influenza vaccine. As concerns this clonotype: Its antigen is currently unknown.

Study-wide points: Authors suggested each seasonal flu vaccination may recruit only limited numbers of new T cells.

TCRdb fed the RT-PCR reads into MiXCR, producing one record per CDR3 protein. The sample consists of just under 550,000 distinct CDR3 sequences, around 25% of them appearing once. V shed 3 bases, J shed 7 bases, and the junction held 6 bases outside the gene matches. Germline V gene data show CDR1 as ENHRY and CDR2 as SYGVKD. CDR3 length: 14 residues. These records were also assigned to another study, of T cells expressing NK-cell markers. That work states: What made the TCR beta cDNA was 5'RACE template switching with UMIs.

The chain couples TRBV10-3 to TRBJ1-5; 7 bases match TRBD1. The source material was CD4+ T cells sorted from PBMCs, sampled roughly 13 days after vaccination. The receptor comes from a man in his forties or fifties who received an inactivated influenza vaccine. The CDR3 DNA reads TGTGCCATCAGTGATGACAGGGATTCACAGCCCCAGCATTTT. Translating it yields CAISDDRDSQPQHF.